The 24 T cell receptor beta chains reported below all come from one sample, sequenced in a study of cytomegalovirus exposure and HLA in healthy donors. The study ran its PCR with 60 Vbeta and 13 Jbeta primers. Some clones are missing from TCRdb's copy, which holds only in-frame ones; the method was immunoSEQ multiplex PCR. This repertoire shows under 150,000 clones, roughly 82% found once; its top ten account for 10% to 12%. Sequencing was done on a sample of PBMCs. The receptor set was obtained from a male donor in good health and CMV-seropositive.

This clone occurred a few times. The chain couples TRBV4-3 to TRBJ2-2; D not certain. This CDR3 comprises 12 residues. The V end lost 4 bases, the J end lost 4 bases, and 4 bases lay between the germline ends. The germline V gene encodes CDR1 LGHNA and CDR2 YSLEER. The CDR3 coding sequence is TGCGCCAGCAGCCGGGCCACCGGGGAGCTGTTTTTT. Protein sequence: CASSRATGELFF.

This clone was recorded a few times. The chain is built from TRBV2 and TRBJ2-5; the match to TRBD2 covers 8 bases. The V and J ends lost 5 bases and 4 bases, in that order; junction bases with no gene match: 3. The CDR3 totals 13 residues. Germline CDR1 reads SNHLY; CDR2 reads FYNNEI. The CDR3 DNA reads as TGTGCCAGCAGTCCCGGGACTAGAGAGACCCAGTACTTC. Translated: CASSPGTRETQYF.

This chain joins TRBV4-2 and TRBJ2-3; 13 bases map to TRBD2. CDR1 LGHNA and CDR2 YNFKEQ come from the germline V gene. The CDR3 has 18 amino acids. Unmatched junction bases numbered 5, after V lost 0 bases and J lost 2 bases. CDR3 protein: CASSQDQTSGRNTDTQYF. The CDR3 region has the DNA TGTGCCAGCAGCCAAGATCAGACTAGCGGGAGGAACACAGATACGCAGTATTTT.

This chain connects TRBV18 to TRBJ1-3, with D possibly being TRBD1 (5 bases). The CDR3 is made up of 14 amino acids. Trimming took off 4 bases at V and 4 bases at J, with 11 bases between the two ends. Germline lookup yields CDR1 KGHSH and CDR2 LQKENI. For the CDR3, the DNA is TGTGCCAGCTCACAGGACGGACACGGAAACACCATATATTTT. It encodes CASSQDGHGNTIYF.

The chain employs TRBV18 and TRBJ2-3; D not certain. Germline-derived CDR1 and CDR2 are KGHSH and LQKENI. Trimming took off 2 bases at V and 5 bases at J, with 11 bases between the two ends. The CDR3 has 14 residues. CDR3 in amino acids: CASSPESSVDTQYF. CDR3 nucleotide sequence: TGTGCCAGCTCACCAGAAAGCTCGGTAGATACGCAGTATTTT.

This clone was recorded only once. The chain employs TRBV4-2 and TRBJ1-5; tentative D call: TRBD1 (6 bases). V lost 0 bases, J lost 6 bases, and 12 bases lay in between. The length of the CDR3 is 15 residues. CDR1 and CDR2 from the germline V gene are LGHNA and YNFKEQ. CDR3 DNA: TGTGCCAGCAGCCAAGAGGATAGGGGGACTCAGCCCCAGCATTTT. Protein sequence: CASSQEDRGTQPQHF.

J is TRBJ2-5 and V is TRBV7-8; 9 positions agree with TRBD2. Germline V CDR1 and CDR2: SGHVS, FQNEAQ. With V trimmed by 2 bases and J by 5 bases, 9 bases remained unmatched. The CDR3 covers 16 residues. This chain's CDR3 is CASSLQRGRAGETQYF. As DNA, the CDR3 is TGTGCCAGCAGCTTACAGCGCGGGAGGGCCGGGGAGACCCAGTACTTC. The full variable domain, completed using reference TRBV7-8 and TRBJ2-5, is GAGVSQSPRYKVAKRGQDVALRCDPISGHVSLFWYQQALGQGPEFLTYFQNEAQLDKSGLPSDRFFAERPEGSVSTLKIQRTQQEDSAVYLCASSLQRGRAGETQYFGPGTRLLVL.

This sequence joins TRBV7-2 and TRBJ2-3, with 14 bases matching TRBD2. Per the germline V gene, CDR1 is SGHTA and CDR2 is FQGNSA. This CDR3 region has 18 residues. The V gene end was trimmed by 7 bases and the J gene end by 4 bases; junction bases not matched to a gene: 13. CDR3 sequence reads: CASIPPTSGRAWADTQYF. CDR3 DNA sequence: TGTGCCAGCATCCCCCCGACTAGCGGGAGGGCCTGGGCAGATACGCAGTATTTT.

The V call is TRBV9, the J call TRBJ2-1; D perhaps matches TRBD2 (6 bases). The germline V gene has CDR1 SGDLS and CDR2 YYNGEE. The CDR3 length is 16 residues. The germline V and J ends were trimmed by 3 bases and 0 bases, with 13 bases remaining between them. The CDR3 spells CASSGGGGSSYNEQFF. CDR3 sequence (DNA): TGTGCCAGCAGCGGGGGTGGGGGGAGCTCCTACAATGAGCAGTTCTTC.

The rearrangement joins TRBV6-5 to TRBJ1-4; 9 bases are a match to TRBD1. CDR1 and CDR2 (germline): MNHEY, SVGAGI. J lost 10 bases, V lost 8 bases, and 14 bases had no gene match. The CDR3 is 15 amino acids. The CDR3: CASSARTGEGVKLFF. Here the CDR3 DNA reads TGTGCCAGCTCCGCCCGGACAGGGGAAGGTGTAAAACTGTTTTTT.

This clone has just one count. The chain joins TRBV5-4 to TRBJ2-2; TRBD2 is a possible D gene (5 bases). This CDR3 comprises 16 residues. Germline lookup yields CDR1 SGHNT and CDR2 YYREEE (reference sequence). Trimming removed 2 bases from V and 2 bases from J, with 13 bases in between. CDR3 sequence: CASSLRSEGNTGELFF. In nucleotides, the CDR3 is TGTGCCAGCAGCTTACGATCTGAGGGAAACACCGGGGAGCTGTTTTTT.

The chain links TRBV5-8 to TRBJ1-5, with TRBD1 as a possible D gene (5 bases). The CDR3 totals 14 residues. Germline CDR1 is SGHTS and CDR2 is YDEGEE. Between the trimmed V and J ends, which lost 9 bases and 0 bases, there was a span of 13 bases. The CDR3 DNA sequence: TGTGCCACTCAAGGGGCCCTTAGCAATCAGCCCCAGCATTTT. This encodes CATQGALSNQPQHF.

The V gene is TRBV6-5, the J gene TRBJ2-3; 7 bases match TRBD2. The CDR3 extends over 15 amino acids. Losses at the gene ends were 6 bases for V and 0 bases for J; bases not matched to a gene: 6. In germline, CDR1 is MNHEY, CDR2 SVGAGI. CDR3 sequence: CASRIAGYSTDTQYF. The CDR3 DNA follows: TGTGCCAGCAGAATAGCGGGTTATAGCACAGATACGCAGTATTTT.

The V and J genes are TRBV18 and TRBJ2-1, with 13 bases lining up with TRBD2. CDR1 and CDR2 from the germline V gene are KGHSH and LQKENI. The V segment lost 5 bases and the J segment 15 bases; nucleotides outside the gene matches: 13. The length of the CDR3 is 15 residues. CDR3 nucleotide sequence: TGTGCCAGCTCATCTCCGGGACTAGCGGGGCCGTCGGGGTTCTTC. Translation: CASSSPGLAGPSGFF.

The chain employs TRBV7-8 and TRBJ1-6; weak D call: TRBD1 (6 bases). CDR1 and CDR2 from the germline V gene are SGHVS and FQNEAQ. The ends were cut back, 8 bases at V and 7 bases at J, with 15 bases in the middle. CDR3 size: 14 residues. The CDR3 coding sequence is TGTGCCAGCCACCCAGGGGCGTCCAATTCACCCCTCCACTTT. Amino acid sequence: CASHPGASNSPLHF.

The chain is built from TRBV2 and TRBJ1-2, with a tentative D call TRBD1 (5 bases). Trimming left V 6 bases short and J 2 bases short, with 10 bases between. CDR3 length: 13 amino acids. The germline CDR1 and CDR2 sequences are SNHLY and FYNNEI. DNA of the CDR3: TGTGCCAGCAGCTTAAGACAGAACTATGGCTACACCTTC. Protein sequence: CASSLRQNYGYTF.

This clone ranks as large. The chain carries TRBV28 and TRBJ2-7, with 7 bases identical to TRBD1. CDR1 is MDHEN and CDR2 is SYDVKM in the germline V gene. CDR3 length equals 16 residues. V lost 7 bases, J lost 2 bases, and 14 bases stayed unmatched. The CDR3 sequence is CASNPPTGEGTYEQYF. DNA for the CDR3: TGTGCCAGCAATCCACCTACAGGGGAAGGCACCTACGAGCAGTACTTC. The whole variable domain, remainder taken from reference TRBV28 and TRBJ2-7, is DVKVTQSSRYLVKRTGEKVFLECVQDMDHENMFWYRQDPGLGLRLIYFSYDVKMKEKGDIPEGYSVSREKKERFSLILESASTNQTSMYLCASNPPTGEGTYEQYFGPGTRLTVT.

The chain combines TRBV5-1 with TRBJ2-1; the match to TRBD2 covers 15 bases. V was pared by 2 bases and J by 2 bases, with 8 bases of the junction left unmatched. Germline CDR1 SGHRS, CDR2 YFSETQ. The CDR3 totals 19 residues. The CDR3 sequence: CASSFGLAGGTPTYNEQFF. The CDR3 nucleotides are TGCGCCAGCAGCTTCGGACTAGCGGGAGGGACGCCCACCTACAATGAGCAGTTCTTC.

The chain has TRBV27 and TRBJ1-3, with 8 positions matching TRBD1. This CDR3 has 18 amino acids. Germline loops: CDR1 MNHEY, CDR2 SMNVEV (reference sequence). Germline trimming cut 0 bases from V and 3 bases from J; bases unmatched to any gene: 10. CDR3: CASSLSGQGSRGGNTIYF. The CDR3 DNA reads TGTGCCAGCAGTTTATCCGGACAGGGTAGTAGGGGTGGAAACACCATATATTTT.

This chain connects TRBV29-1 to TRBJ2-2; D is possibly TRBD2 (5 bases). The CDR3 consists of 11 residues. V dropped 7 bases and J dropped 3 bases, with 6 bases sitting between them. CDR1 and CDR2 (germline): SQVTM, ANQGSEA. The CDR3 spells CSGGYTGELFF. In DNA, the CDR3 is TGCAGCGGCGGGTACACCGGGGAGCTGTTTTTT.

This chain uses TRBV18 with TRBJ1-1; D gene uncertain. Germline lookup yields CDR1 KGHSH and CDR2 LQKENI. V was trimmed by 6 bases and J by 3 bases, leaving 11 bases between them. This CDR3 contains 13 residues. The CDR3, as DNA: TGTGCCAGCTCGCGCCTGGGAGACACTGAAGCTTTCTTT. Protein: CASSRLGDTEAFF.

The chain couples TRBV4-3 to TRBJ2-5; 13 bases map to TRBD2. Per the germline V gene, CDR1 is LGHNA and CDR2 is YSLEER. With V trimmed by 4 bases and J by 2 bases, 1 base remained unmatched. This CDR3 has 15 amino acids. The CDR3 here is CASSRGLAGQETQYF. The DNA for the CDR3 is TGCGCCAGCAGCCGGGGACTAGCGGGACAAGAGACCCAGTACTTC.

As concerns this clone: A junction end diverges from the germline sequence, so it may reflect a read error. V and J are TRBV7-7 and TRBJ1-3; tentatively, D is TRBD1 (5 bases). The CDR3 extends over 15 amino acids. In germline, CDR1 is SSHAT, CDR2 FNYEAQ (reference sequence). This CDR3 is CASSSGLSTGNTIYF. The CDR3 DNA follows: TGTGCTAGCAGCTCGGGACTATCCACTGGAAACACCATATATTTT.

The V gene is TRBV5-1, the J gene TRBJ1-2; 7 nucleotides agree with TRBD1. The CDR3 contains 15 residues. After removal of 0 bases from V and 2 bases from J, the junction contained 4 bases not matched to a gene. Germline values: CDR1 SGHRS, CDR2 YFSETQ. The CDR3 reads CASSLGGQLNYGYTF. CDR3 DNA: TGCGCCAGCAGCTTGGGGGGACAGCTAAACTATGGCTACACCTTC.